Listed below are T cell receptor beta chains from one sample, sequenced in a study of immune evolution from preneoplasia to lung adenocarcinoma. Libraries were prepared by immunoSEQ multiplex PCR; TCRdb keeps only in-frame clonotypes and omits some of them. The sample consists of around 10,000 clones, 82% of them appearing once. The specimen sequenced was FFPE minimally invasive lung adenocarcinoma tissue. The receptors originated from a person aged 65-85 years with lung adenocarcinoma. Each CDR3 is given with its conserved first and last residue. D genes are given only for firm matches. Only part of the rows carry a size: once, few, many, or a class if the clone is expanded.

v_call	d_call	j_call	clone_size	cdr3_nt	cdr3_aa
TRBV9	TRBD1	TRBJ1-2	-	TGTGCCAGCAGCTATACAGGGGCTGGTGGCTACACCTTC	CASSYTGAGGYTF
TRBV6-5	TRBD1	TRBJ1-5	-	TGTGCCAGCAGCCCGACAGGGGTAGGGGACCAGCCCCAGCATTTT	CASSPTGVGDQPQHF
TRBV7-9	TRBD1	TRBJ1-4	-	TGTGCCACCAATACAGGGGCGACAGAACTCGGAACTAATGAAAAACTGTTTTTT	CATNTGATELGTNEKLFF
TRBV19	-	TRBJ2-1	-	TGTGCCAGTAGTATAGGCCCCTTAAGCTCCTACAATGAGCAGTTCTTC	CASSIGPLSSYNEQFF
TRBV10-2	-	TRBJ2-3	-	TGCGCCAGCAGTGGGCTGGGAGATACGCAGTATTTT	CASSGLGDTQYF
TRBV4-1	-	TRBJ1-1	-	TGCGCCAGCAGCCATATCGGGCCGGGCACTGAAGCTTTCTTT	CASSHIGPGTEAFF
TRBV6-6	-	TRBJ1-1	-	TGTGCCAGCAGCCTCCCGGGACAGAACACTGAAGCTTTCTTT	CASSLPGQNTEAFF
TRBV28	-	TRBJ2-7	-	TGTGCCAGCAGTTCCCCGGGACTTTTACCCTACGAGCAGTACTTC	CASSSPGLLPYEQYF
TRBV9	-	TRBJ2-3	once	TGTGCCAGCAGCTCCAGCTTGGGCCCCCGCACAGATACGCAGTATTTT	CASSSSLGPRTDTQYF
TRBV28	-	TRBJ1-5	-	TGTGCCACCGCGACAGGTCAGCCCCAGCATTTT	CATATGQPQHF
TRBV4-1	-	TRBJ2-1	few	TGCGCCAGCAGCCAAGATCACAGGGCCCGAAGCTCCTACAATGAGCAGTTCTTC	CASSQDHRARSSYNEQFF
TRBV11-2	-	TRBJ2-2	-	TGTGCCAGCAGCTTAGATCGAGGCCTAACCGGGGAGCTGTTTTTT	CASSLDRGLTGELFF
TRBV6-6	-	TRBJ1-2	-	TGTGCCAGCAGGTCAGGTGACTATGGCTACACCTTC	CASRSGDYGYTF
TRBV30	TRBD2	TRBJ2-1	-	TGTGCCTGGAGTGACACCCCCCCGGCGGGGGACAATGAGCAGTTCTTC	CAWSDTPPAGDNEQFF